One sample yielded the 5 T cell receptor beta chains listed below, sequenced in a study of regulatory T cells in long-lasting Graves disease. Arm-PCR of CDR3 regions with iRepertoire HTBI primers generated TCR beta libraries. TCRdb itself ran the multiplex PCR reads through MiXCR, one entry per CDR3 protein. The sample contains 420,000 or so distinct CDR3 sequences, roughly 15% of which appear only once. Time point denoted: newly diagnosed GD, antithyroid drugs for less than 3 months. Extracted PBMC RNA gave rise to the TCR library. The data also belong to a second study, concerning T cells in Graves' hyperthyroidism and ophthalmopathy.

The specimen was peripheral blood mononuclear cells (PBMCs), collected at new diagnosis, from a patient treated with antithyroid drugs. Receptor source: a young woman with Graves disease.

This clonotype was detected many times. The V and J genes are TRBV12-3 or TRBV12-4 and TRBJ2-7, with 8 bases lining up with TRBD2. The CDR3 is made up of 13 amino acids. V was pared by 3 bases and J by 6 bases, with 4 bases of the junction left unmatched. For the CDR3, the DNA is TGTGCCAGCAGTTTCGGCGGGAGGCCCGAGCAGTACTTC. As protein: CASSFGGRPEQYF.

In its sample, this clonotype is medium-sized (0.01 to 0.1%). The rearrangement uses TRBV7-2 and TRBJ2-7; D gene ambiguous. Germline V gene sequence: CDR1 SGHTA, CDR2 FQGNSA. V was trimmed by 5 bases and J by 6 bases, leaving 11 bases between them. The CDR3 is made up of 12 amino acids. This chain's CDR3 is CASSSPRFEQYF. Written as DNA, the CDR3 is TGTGCCAGCAGCAGCCCGAGGTTCGAGCAGTACTTC.

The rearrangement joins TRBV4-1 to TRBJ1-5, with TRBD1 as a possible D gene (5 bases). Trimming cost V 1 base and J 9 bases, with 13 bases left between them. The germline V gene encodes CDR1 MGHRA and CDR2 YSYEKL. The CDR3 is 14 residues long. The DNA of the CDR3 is TGCGCCAGCAGCCAAGGTGGGGGGATAGGGCCCCAGCATTTT. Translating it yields CASSQGGGIGPQHF.

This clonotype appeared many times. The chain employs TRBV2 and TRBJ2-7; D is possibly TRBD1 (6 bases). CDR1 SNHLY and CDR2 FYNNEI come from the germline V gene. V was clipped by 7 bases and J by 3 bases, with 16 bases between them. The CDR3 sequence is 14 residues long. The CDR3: CASNLQGFHYEQYF. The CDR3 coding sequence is TGTGCCAGCAACTTACAGGGATTTCACTACGAGCAGTACTTC.

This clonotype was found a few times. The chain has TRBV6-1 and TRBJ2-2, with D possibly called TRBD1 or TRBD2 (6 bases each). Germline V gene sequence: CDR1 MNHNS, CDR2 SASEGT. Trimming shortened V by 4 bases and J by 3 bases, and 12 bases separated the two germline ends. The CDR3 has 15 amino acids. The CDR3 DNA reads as TGTGCCAGCAGTGCAACAAGGGGGGACACCGGGGAGCTGTTTTTT. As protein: CASSATRGDTGELFF.